The following is a T cell receptor (beta chain) sequence with its context. Its antigen is not yet known. Per-base quality was not reported, and no clone a single base away is much larger than it. The record originates from a study of cytomegalovirus exposure and HLA in healthy donors (dated by TCRdb to between 2016 and 2019). Looking at the study overall: According to an earlier analysis of 587 of the donors, some 170 million T cells yielded 117 million unique TCR beta sequences and roughly 280 Gb of sequence data. All discovery cohort repertoires had been generated using a single sequencing platform. A separate validation cohort of 100 to 150 different subjects was used in addition to the 666-subject first cohort. HLA typing included class I and class II loci at four-digit resolution. The number of donors typed differed by locus, with about 629-640 for A, B, C, DRB1 and DQB1, around 560 for DQA1, over 600 for DPA1, and about 450 for DPB1. To study patterns of TCR occurrence, a later analysis re-analyzed previously published TCR beta repertoires from under 750 donors and added high-resolution HLA genotyping. Genome-wide SNP genotypes for about three fifths of the roughly 670 donors were used in a later genetic analysis, which treated that subset as a discovery cohort. Among several hundred genotyped donors of the cohort, an average of roughly 230,000 unique TCR beta nucleotide sequences was sequenced per donor, of which 15% to 20% were non-productive. The study aimed to test whether signatures of past pathogen exposure could be identified by cataloging public T cell receptors. In an earlier analysis of around 540 of the donors, high-throughput TCR beta sequencing was used to judge whether each TCR beta V gene segment behaved as functional or pseudogenic. Roughly 300 gigabases of sequencing data and around 80 million unique TCR sequences made up an early release that covered several hundred HLA-typed donors. Using immunosequencing, the study profiled T cell repertoires from 666 subjects and related those repertoires to cytomegalovirus serostatus. A handful of DR-DQ haplotypes were handled as single units for association and clustering because linkage in the cohort was strong. Among the roughly 400 genotyped donors, 75% to 90% belonged to the genetic ancestry cluster associated with self-reported Caucasian donors. To predict cytomegalovirus infection status, the study brought together high-throughput TCR immunosequencing, statistical association of individual TCRs with disease status, and machine learning. Alongside the repertoire data, information on donor age, sex, ethnicity and CMV serostatus was compiled. Rather than drawing on any new phenotypic data, the later analysis identified candidate immune exposures from TCR beta sequences and the way those sequences occurred across donors. Overall study results and their limits: The only immune exposure information available for the cohort was CMV serostatus. Several of the top co-occurrence clusters appeared to be linked to parvovirus B19, influenza, CMV and Epstein-Barr virus, according to a later analysis. Across donors, most TCR sequences were observed very rarely, whereas some public TCRs were present in many individuals. A later analysis associated 15,000 to 20,000 TCR beta sequences with specific HLA alleles at a false discovery rate of 0.05. Because counts were too low, roughly 16 rarely observed V segments, including chromosome 9 orphons, were left out of the earlier analysis of about 620 of the donors. A later genetic analysis reported fewer N-insertions in productive TCRs among donors in an Asian-associated ancestry cluster than the approximately 700-donor mean. In vitro tests confirmed that three of the cytomegalovirus-associated TCR beta chains recognize cytomegalovirus antigens. A later analysis found that most CMV-associated TCR beta chains appeared HLA-restricted, with HLA associations seemingly driven largely by CMV exposure. According to a later analysis, TCR association rates differed among HLA loci, with DRB1 alleles showing the most associated TCRs and HLA-C alleles showing the fewest. The classifier was reported to diagnose cytomegalovirus status with high specificity and sensitivity in both the original and validation cohorts. A further reported finding was that TCR beta sequences accurately predicted the HLA-A and HLA-B alleles for most subjects in the first cohort. This cohort had only TCR beta chains sequenced, and the lack of alpha or paired-chain data limited which features could be detected. Correlated functional status among segregating V segments might be attributable to linkage disequilibrium, but an unknown experimental factor could not be ruled out. Because the 87-base-pair reads could not distinguish some IMGT-functional V segments, including TRBV6-2 and TRBV6-3, those segments were excluded. The presence/absence analyses assumed that sequencing depth was roughly uniform across donors, and that assumption may not be true. V-gene and J-gene trimming of TCR beta chains was associated with a missense DCLRE1C variant in a later genetic analysis, and the association was replicated in an independent cohort. It was suggested by the authors that the approach could potentially be generalized to other disease states and immunological phenotypes. In a later analysis, HLA-associated TCR beta chains were found to be more clonally expanded and to have lower generation probabilities than equally common non-associated chains. When HLA alleles, especially DR and DQ, strongly co-occurred, TCR associations were difficult to assign to individual alleles. An earlier analysis of roughly 570 of the donors showed that most TCR beta V segments appeared in productive rearrangements either about 87% or about 30% of the time, which broadly matched IMGT annotations. Because some donors lacked HLA typing at each locus, the association tests relied only on the typed subset. A cluster of highly shared sequence variants was judged likely to represent a technical artifact of the sequencing pipeline. The study listed 150 to 200 TCR beta chains as associated with cytomegalovirus.

Taken from the germline V gene (reference sequence), the CDR1 and CDR2 loops are PRHDT and FYEKMQ. The V and J ends are trimmed by 0 bases and 5 bases, leaving 8 bases between them. The CDR3, cysteine through phenylalanine, is 14 amino acids long. Only CDR3 DNA remains: 42 bases, in frame from the first base. Library preparation was by the immunoSEQ multiplex PCR assay. For the multiplex PCR, a mixture combining 60 forward primers for TCR Vbeta segments and 13 reverse primers for TCR Jbeta segments was used. A multiplex PCR assay on genomic DNA amplified the CDR3 region of rearranged TCR beta genes. The Illumina HiSeq System was used to sequence the amplified TCR beta libraries as 87-base-pair reads. Turning to the authors' computational methods: Across the 500 to 850 repertoires, a later analysis counted tens of millions of unique TCR beta chains, some 11 million of which were shared by at least two donors. Raw reads were error-corrected and collapsed into unique sequences by a nearest-neighbor algorithm in which closely related sequences were merged to remove PCR and sequencing errors. Alignment of CDR3 sequences to IMGT reference sequences was used to assign V, D and J gene segments. Each retained sequence needed at least a six-nucleotide match to both a V gene segment and a J gene segment. A rearrangement counted as productive if the CDR3 had no stop codons and remained in frame with V and J, and every other rearrangement counted as non-productive. Following IMGT convention, CDR3 was defined as the stretch from the second conserved V-encoded cysteine to the conserved J-encoded phenylalanine. Sequences without an unambiguous match to a single V gene segment were excluded from the earlier analysis of a few hundred of the donors. In an earlier analysis of approximately 560 of the donors, a V segment was called functional when productive rearrangements were above 56.7%, and segregating when the standard deviation between donors exceeded 5%. A statistical classification framework was built to diagnose cytomegalovirus status from the catalog of TCR beta chain sequences. V and J gene assignment, in a later analysis, came from comparing TCR nucleotide sequences with IMGT/GENE-DB human TR gene sequences. The TCRdist pipeline was used in a later analysis to assign CDR3 sequences and most-parsimonious VDJ recombination scenarios. In a later analysis, each TCR beta chain was defined by its CDR3 amino acid sequence together with its V-gene family, and reads lacking a unique V-gene family were excluded. To address suspected cross-contamination and a sequencing artifact, a later analysis removed several hundred highly shared, low-generation-probability nucleotide sequences. For each public chain, a later analysis derived a clonal expansion index from normalized ranks of inferred template counts within each repertoire. Generation probabilities in a later analysis came from a VDJ recombination model fitted to out-of-frame rearrangements, and those results were checked against IGoR. Hypergeometric tests were used in a later analysis to score TCR-TCR, TCR-HLA and TCR-CMV co-occurrence, with a repertoire-size bias correction applied to the TCR pairs. In a later analysis, false discovery rates were estimated by permuting HLA or CMV assignments 20 times. In a later analysis, co-occurring TCRs were grouped using DBSCAN, and TCRdist sequence similarity was added for clustering within HLA-allele-positive subsets. Repertoires with fewer than 30,000 or more than 120,000 public chains were left out of co-occurrence clustering, as were several repertoires with anomalous nucleotide sharing. TCRdb provides this immuneACCESS table in a form limited to in-frame rearrangements. Some clones are lacking; in checked studies, under half of them reflect an unresolved V gene, and why the rest are absent is not known. The V and J calls and clone size come from that table; D and trimming were worked out from the DNA. The sample has fewer than 350,000 clones on record, approximately 90% of them singletons. Jointly, the top ten make up less than 2.5% of the sample.

In total, roughly 710 healthy bone marrow donors made up the cohort. At the time of sampling, every cohort member was nominally healthy, though immune exposures that went unrecorded were likely present. The donor was CMV seronegative and was included in the group of around 320 seronegative cohort members. Each donor provided a peripheral blood sample, and peripheral blood mononuclear cells were used for TCR beta sequencing. Genomic DNA extraction from the blood cell samples was performed with the Qiagen DNeasy Blood Extraction Kit. The TCR originated in a woman aged 18-35 years in good health and CMV-seronegative. The chain is made from TRBV13 and TRBJ1-5; no D gene can be assigned with confidence. The sequencing sample was made of PBMCs. The CDR3 protein sequence reads: CASSLGRRDQPQHF. The DNA sequence follows: TGTGCCAGCAGCTTAGGCCGACGGGATCAGCCCCAGCATTTT.